This is a list of T cell receptor beta chains from one sample in a study of T-cell memory formation after mild COVID-19. TCRdb re-called the 5' RACE reads through MiXCR, storing one row per CDR3 protein. The sample carries tens of thousands of distinct CDR3 sequences, about 14% recorded once. Sequencing was performed on PBMCs or a T cell subset sorted from them (not recorded which). These receptors all stem from an adult woman who had mild COVID-19 (a few samples of this study predate the infection). Cell type and time point are not known. Each CDR3 is given with its conserved first and last residue. The D gene is left open where the match is weak. Expanded clones are given a class, and other clones once, few, many or no size at all.

clone_size	d_call	j_call	v_call	cdr3_nt	cdr3_aa
.	TRBD2	TRBJ2-1	TRBV20-1	TGCAGTGCTAGAGATTGGAGTAGCGGGAGCTCCTACAATGAGCAGTTCTTC	CSARDWSSGSSYNEQFF
.	.	TRBJ2-5	TRBV5-1	TGCGCCAGCAGCTTGGCCGGGTGGGCGGAGACCCAGTACTTC	CASSLAGWAETQYF
few	TRBD1	TRBJ1-1	TRBV13	TGTGCCAGCAGCCCTGCCGGGACAGGGAACACTGAAGCTTTCTTT	CASSPAGTGNTEAFF
.	TRBD1	TRBJ2-5	TRBV5-1	TGCGCCAGCAGCTTCTTGACGCTGGGACAGGGGGCGGCCCAAGAGACCCAGTACTTC	CASSFLTLGQGAAQETQYF
.	.	TRBJ2-3	TRBV7-9	TGTGCCAGCAGCGACGGGACCTTGGGAGATACGCAGTATTTT	CASSDGTLGDTQYF
few	.	TRBJ2-3	TRBV7-9	TGTGCCAGCAGCTTAGAAGGCACAGATACGCAGTATTTT	CASSLEGTDTQYF
few	.	TRBJ2-7	TRBV5-1	TGCGCCAGCAGCTCAGATGTAGGGTTCGACGAGCAGTACTTC	CASSSDVGFDEQYF
.	TRBD1	TRBJ1-6	TRBV27	TGTGCCAGCAGTGGGACAGGGGGCTATAATTCACCCCTCCACTTT	CASSGTGGYNSPLHF
few	.	TRBJ2-1	TRBV11-1	TGTGCCAGCAGCTTATCGCCTAGCTTTTCCGATGAGCAGTTCTTC	CASSLSPSFSDEQFF
.	TRBD1	TRBJ2-7	TRBV5-1	TGCGCCAGCAATTCCGGGGACAGTTCCTACGAGCAGTACTTC	CASNSGDSSYEQYF
.	.	TRBJ2-7	TRBV7-8	TGTGCCAGCAGCTTAGGGGGAGTACGCGAGCAGTACTTC	CASSLGGVREQYF
.	TRBD1	TRBJ2-5	TRBV7-9	TGTGCCAGCAGCTTCCGGCTCACAGACCGAGGACAGGGAGCAGAGACCCAGTACTTC	CASSFRLTDRGQGAETQYF
few	TRBD2	TRBJ2-5	TRBV5-6	TGTGCCAGCAGCTTGAGCGGGGAGGGTCTGTTGGAGACCCAGTACTTC	CASSLSGEGLLETQYF
few	.	TRBJ1-2	TRBV6-5	TGTGCCAGCAGTTACGAAGGGGGTGGATATGGCTACACCTTC	CASSYEGGGYGYTF
.	.	TRBJ1-1	TRBV7-3	TGTGCCAGCAGCTTGGGCGGGGGCCTCTCGAACACTGAAGCTTTCTTT	CASSLGGGLSNTEAFF
few	.	TRBJ2-7	TRBV29-1	TGCAGCGTTGAAGTATCCGGGACCTACGAGCAGTACTTC	CSVEVSGTYEQYF